The rows below give T cell receptor beta chains drawn from one sample of a study of lymphopenia after photon versus proton radiotherapy. TCRdb keeps only in-frame clones here, not all; method: immunoSEQ multiplex PCR. The sample gives roughly 45,000 clones, roughly 87% of which show up once; over 2% is in the top ten. The sample consisted of peripheral blood, taken from a patient treated with photon-based radiotherapy. The source of these receptors is a man aged 40-55 years with gastric cancer. CDR3s include the opening cysteine and the closing phenylalanine or tryptophan. A D gene is named only where the DNA matches it firmly. Only some rows state a clone size, as once, few, many or a class for expanded clones.

>TRBV11-3|TRBJ2-3|.|TRBD2
CASSFGGGTDTQYF
TGTGCCAGCAGCTTTGGGGGGGGGACAGATACGCAGTATTTT
>TRBV9|TRBJ2-2|.|TRBD1
CASSVAGTATGELFF
TGTGCCAGCAGCGTAGCCGGGACAGCCACCGGGGAGCTGTTTTTT
>TRBV7-2|TRBJ2-5|.|TRBD2
CASSLGTSGVETQYF
TGTGCCAGCAGCTTGGGGACTAGCGGGGTGGAGACCCAGTACTTC
>TRBV21-1|TRBJ2-7|medium-sized|.
CASSKRQRGNLSYEQYF
TGTGCCAGCAGTAAAAGACAGCGGGGCAACCTCTCCTACGAGCAGTACTTC
>TRBV28|TRBJ1-6|.|.
CASSPPDSNSPLHF
TGTGCCAGCAGTCCTCCGGACAGTAATTCACCCCTCCACTTT
>TRBV7-8|TRBJ1-2|.|.
CASSGRGQANYGYTF
TGTGCCAGCAGTGGCCGGGGACAAGCAAACTATGGCTACACCTTC
>TRBV7-9|TRBJ2-3|.|.
CASSLTPGGTQYF
TGTGCCAGCAGCTTAACCCCCGGGGGTACGCAGTATTTT
>TRBV2|TRBJ1-1|.|.
CASSAENTEAFF
TGTGCCAGCAGTGCCGAGAACACTGAAGCTTTCTTT
>TRBV15|TRBJ2-1|.|TRBD1
CATSRVQGVEQFF
TGTGCCACCAGCAGAGTACAGGGGGTTGAGCAGTTCTTC
>TRBV30|TRBJ1-3|.|.
CAWRAKGNTIYF
TGTGCCTGGAGGGCGAAGGGAAACACCATATATTTT
>TRBV7-2|TRBJ2-3|once|TRBD2
CASSHPPGLADDTQYF
TGTGCCAGCAGCCATCCCCCGGGACTAGCGGATGATACGCAGTATTTT
>TRBV6-5|TRBJ2-7|.|.
CASSYLPLSGEQYF
TGTGCCAGCAGTTATCTCCCCCTTAGCGGCGAGCAGTACTTC
>TRBV2|TRBJ1-1|.|.
CASSEVGGAGEAFF
TGTGCCAGCAGTGAAGTGGGGGGCGCGGGTGAAGCTTTCTTT
>TRBV4-3|TRBJ1-6|.|.
CASSQDLAENSPLHF
TGCGCCAGCAGCCAAGACTTGGCAGAAAATTCACCCCTCCACTTT
>TRBV27|TRBJ1-1|.|.
CASSLRPGPGGQVSLAFF
TGTGCCAGCAGCCTCCGCCCCGGGCCTGGGGGGCAAGTTTCTCTGGCTTTCTTT
>TRBV7-9|TRBJ2-3|.|TRBD2
CASSPSRGGRDTQYF
TGTGCCAGCAGCCCCTCGCGGGGGGGCAGAGATACGCAGTATTTT
>TRBV4-3|TRBJ1-2|.|.
CASSQDKTVYGYTF
TGCGCCAGCAGCCAAGATAAGACGGTTTATGGCTACACCTTC
>TRBV29-1|TRBJ2-7|.|TRBD1
CSVRASGTGTEQYF
TGCAGCGTCCGGGCCTCCGGGACAGGTACCGAGCAGTACTTC
>TRBV7-9|TRBJ2-7|.|.
CASSNRRDSYEQYF
TGTGCCAGCAGCAACAGGCGGGACTCCTACGAGCAGTACTTC
>TRBV6-1|TRBJ2-5|once|TRBD1
CASSRTGQETQYF
TGTGCCAGCAGTCGGACAGGGCAAGAGACCCAGTACTTC
>TRBV5-1|TRBJ2-1|.|TRBD2
CASSFRGDYNEQFF
TGCGCCAGCAGCTTTCGGGGGGACTACAATGAGCAGTTCTTC
>TRBV18|TRBJ1-1|.|TRBD1
CASSPTGGSNTEAFF
TGTGCCAGCTCACCAACAGGGGGCTCGAACACTGAAGCTTTCTTT
>TRBV29-1|TRBJ1-1|.|.
CSVEARQNTEAFF
TGCAGCGTTGAGGCCCGACAGAACACTGAAGCTTTCTTT
>TRBV4-2|TRBJ1-5|few|.
CASSQDKGNQPQHF
TGTGCCAGCAGCCAAGATAAGGGGAATCAGCCCCAGCATTTT
>TRBV5-1|TRBJ1-3|.|.
CASTPGISGNTIYF
TGCGCCAGCACTCCAGGGATATCTGGAAACACCATATATTTT
>TRBV30|TRBJ2-5|.|.
CAWSVQGIQETQYF
TGTGCCTGGAGTGTACAGGGAATTCAGGAGACCCAGTACTTC
>TRBV4-3|TRBJ1-2|.|.
CASSQVPIQGRDGYTF
TGCGCCAGCAGCCAAGTACCGATTCAGGGTCGGGATGGCTACACCTTC
>TRBV5-8|TRBJ1-4|.|.
CASTPPGTQGEKLFF
TGTGCCAGCACCCCCCCCGGGACCCAGGGGGAAAAACTGTTTTTT
>TRBV5-4|TRBJ2-6|.|.
CATGVRTGANVLTF
TGTGCCACGGGGGTCAGAACGGGGGCCAACGTCCTGACTTTC
>TRBV7-9|TRBJ1-2|.|.
CASSHPGESGYTF
TGTGCCAGCAGCCATCCGGGGGAGAGTGGCTACACCTTC
>TRBV7-7|TRBJ2-5|few|.
CASSLDSSRSTQYF
TGTGCCAGCAGCTTGGACTCCAGCCGGTCGACCCAGTACTTC
>TRBV7-8|TRBJ1-3|.|TRBD1
CASGANGQGAGNTIYF
TGTGCCAGCGGGGCTAACGGACAGGGGGCTGGAAACACCATATATTTT
>TRBV19|TRBJ1-5|.|.
CASSPGVQPQHF
TGTGCCAGTAGTCCCGGGGTCCAGCCCCAGCATTTT
>TRBV6-5|TRBJ1-3|.|.
CASRLTSSGNTIYF
TGTGCCAGCAGATTGACTAGCTCTGGAAACACCATATATTTT
>TRBV2|TRBJ1-6|few|.
CASQEGGSPLHF
TGTGCCAGTCAAGAAGGGGGTTCACCCCTCCACTTT
>TRBV19|TRBJ1-2|.|.
CASRWRTGVYGYTF
TGTGCCAGTAGGTGGCGGACCGGGGTCTATGGCTACACCTTC
>TRBV5-4|TRBJ1-2|.|.
CASSLQGVQGYTF
TGTGCCAGCAGCTTACAGGGAGTTCAGGGCTACACCTTC
>TRBV7-2|TRBJ1-3|.|TRBD1
CASSLGDRFSGNTIYF
TGTGCCAGCAGCTTAGGGGACAGGTTCTCTGGAAACACCATATATTTT
>TRBV7-2|TRBJ2-7|.|.
CASSFSGIVYEQYF
TGTGCCAGCAGCTTTTCCGGGATCGTCTACGAGCAGTACTTC
>TRBV2|TRBJ1-4|.|.
CASSVGEKLFF
TGTGCCAGCAGCGTGGGGGAAAAACTGTTTTTT
>TRBV7-2|TRBJ2-7|.|TRBD1
CASSTNRGTYEQYF
TGTGCCAGCAGCACAAACAGGGGAACCTACGAGCAGTACTTC
>TRBV2|TRBJ1-5|few|.
CASSGYEENQPQHF
TGTGCCAGCAGTGGTTACGAGGAGAATCAGCCCCAGCATTTT
>TRBV2|TRBJ1-5|.|.
CASSEGGASQPQHF
TGTGCCAGCAGTGAGGGTGGGGCAAGTCAGCCCCAGCATTTT
>TRBV4-2|TRBJ2-7|.|TRBD1
CASSHPGNRDRGYEQYF
TGTGCCAGCAGCCACCCGGGGAACAGGGACAGGGGGTACGAGCAGTACTTC
>TRBV6-1|TRBJ2-7|once|.
CASSEGERLAEYF
TGTGCCAGCAGTGAAGGGGAAAGACTCGCTGAGTACTTC
>TRBV7-6|TRBJ2-1|.|TRBD2
CASSLAHTSGYNEQFF
TGTGCCAGCAGCTTAGCGCACACTAGCGGCTACAATGAGCAGTTCTTC
>TRBV14|TRBJ1-6|once|.
CASSQQGNSPLHF
TGTGCCAGCAGCCAACAGGGGAATTCACCCCTCCACTTT
>TRBV9|TRBJ2-3|.|TRBD2
CASSAMGSGSSDTQYF
TGTGCCAGCAGCGCTATGGGTAGCGGGTCGTCAGATACGCAGTATTTT
>TRBV5-1|TRBJ2-7|.|.
CASSPSGGRVNEQYF
TGCGCCAGCAGCCCGTCCGGGGGGCGCGTCAACGAGCAGTACTTC
>TRBV2|TRBJ1-2|once|.
CASTDNYGYTF
TGTGCCAGCACGGATAACTATGGCTACACCTTC
>TRBV11-2|TRBJ1-1|.|.
CASSLGAGRGGGTEAFF
TGTGCCAGCAGCTTAGGGGCGGGCAGGGGTGGCGGCACTGAAGCTTTCTTT
>TRBV7-3|TRBJ2-7|.|TRBD1
CASSLGPPGQGPYEQYF
TGTGCCAGCAGCTTAGGGCCCCCGGGACAGGGACCCTACGAGCAGTACTTC
>TRBV5-4|TRBJ1-2|.|.
CASSLPGLTYNYGYTF
TGTGCCAGCAGCCTCCCGGGCCTGACCTATAACTATGGCTACACCTTC
>TRBV7-2|TRBJ1-2|.|.
CASSLAGSNYGYTF
TGTGCCAGCAGCTTGGCGGGATCCAACTATGGCTACACCTTC